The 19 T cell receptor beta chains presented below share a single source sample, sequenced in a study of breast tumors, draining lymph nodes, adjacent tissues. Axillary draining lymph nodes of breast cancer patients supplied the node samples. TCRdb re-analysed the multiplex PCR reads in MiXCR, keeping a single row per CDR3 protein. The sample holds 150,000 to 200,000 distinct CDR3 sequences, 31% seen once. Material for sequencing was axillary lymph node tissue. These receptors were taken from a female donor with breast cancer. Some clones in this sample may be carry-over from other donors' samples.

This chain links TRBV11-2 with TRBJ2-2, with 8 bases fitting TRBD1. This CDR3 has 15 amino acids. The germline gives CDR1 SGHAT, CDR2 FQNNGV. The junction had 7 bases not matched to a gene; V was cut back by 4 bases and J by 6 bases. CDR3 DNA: TGTGCCAGCAGCTCCCAGGGACAGGACTCCGGGGAGCTGTTTTTT. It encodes CASSSQGQDSGELFF. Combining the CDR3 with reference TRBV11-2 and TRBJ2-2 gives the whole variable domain EAGVAQSPRYKIIEKRQSVAFWCNPISGHATLYWYQQILGQGPKLLIQFQNNGVVDDSQLPKDRFSAERLKGVDSTLKIQPAKLEDSAVYLCASSSQGQDSGELFFGEGSRLTVL.

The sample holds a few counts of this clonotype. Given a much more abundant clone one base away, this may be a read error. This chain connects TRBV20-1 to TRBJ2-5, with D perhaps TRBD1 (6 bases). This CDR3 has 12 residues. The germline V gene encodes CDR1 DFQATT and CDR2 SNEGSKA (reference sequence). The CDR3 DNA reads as TGCAGTGGGGACACTCTGGGGGAGACCCCGTACTTC. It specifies CSGDTLGETPYF.

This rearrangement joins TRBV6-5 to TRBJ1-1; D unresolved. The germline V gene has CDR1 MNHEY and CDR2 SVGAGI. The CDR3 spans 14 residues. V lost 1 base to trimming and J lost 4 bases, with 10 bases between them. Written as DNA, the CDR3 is TGTGCCAGCAGTTACTTACAGAGTCTCACTGAAGCTTTCTTT. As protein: CASSYLQSLTEAFF.

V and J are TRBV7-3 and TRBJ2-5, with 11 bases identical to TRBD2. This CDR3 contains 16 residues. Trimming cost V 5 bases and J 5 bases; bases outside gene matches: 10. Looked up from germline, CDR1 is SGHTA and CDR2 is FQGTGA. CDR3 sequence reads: CASSLLAGGVGETQYF. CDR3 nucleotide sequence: TGTGCCAGCAGCCTTCTAGCGGGAGGCGTCGGGGAGACCCAGTACTTC.

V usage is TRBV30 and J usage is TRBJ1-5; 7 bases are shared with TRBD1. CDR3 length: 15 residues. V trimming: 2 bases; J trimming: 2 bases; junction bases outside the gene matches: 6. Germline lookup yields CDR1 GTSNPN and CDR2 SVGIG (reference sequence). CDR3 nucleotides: TGTGCCTGGAGTACACAGGGGACCCGCAATCAGCCCCAGCATTTT. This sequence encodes CAWSTQGTRNQPQHF. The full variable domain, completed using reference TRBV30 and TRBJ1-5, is SQTIHQWPATLVQPVGSPLSLECTVEGTSNPNLYWYRQAAGRGLQLLFYSVGIGQISSEVPQNLSASRPQDRQFILSSKKLLLSDSGFYLCAWSTQGTRNQPQHFGDGTRLSIL.

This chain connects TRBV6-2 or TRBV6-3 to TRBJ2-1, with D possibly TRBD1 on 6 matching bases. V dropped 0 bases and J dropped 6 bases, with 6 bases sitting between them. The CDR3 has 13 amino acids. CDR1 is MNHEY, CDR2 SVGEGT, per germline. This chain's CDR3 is CASSYSRGNEQFF. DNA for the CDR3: TGTGCCAGCAGTTACTCCAGGGGCAATGAGCAGTTCTTC.

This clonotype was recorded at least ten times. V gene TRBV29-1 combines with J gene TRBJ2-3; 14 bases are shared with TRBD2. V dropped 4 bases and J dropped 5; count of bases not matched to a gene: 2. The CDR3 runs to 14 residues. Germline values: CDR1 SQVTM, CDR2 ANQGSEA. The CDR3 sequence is CSVGLAGGVDTQYF. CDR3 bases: TGCAGCGTTGGACTAGCGGGGGGGGTAGATACGCAGTATTTT.

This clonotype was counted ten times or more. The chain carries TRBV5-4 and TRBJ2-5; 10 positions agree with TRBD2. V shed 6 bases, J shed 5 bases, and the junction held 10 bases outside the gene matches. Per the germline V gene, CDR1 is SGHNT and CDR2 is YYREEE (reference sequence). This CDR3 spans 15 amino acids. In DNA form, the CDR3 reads TGTGCCAGCACTGGGACTAGCGCGGGCGGGGAGACCCAGTACTTC. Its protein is CASTGTSAGGETQYF.

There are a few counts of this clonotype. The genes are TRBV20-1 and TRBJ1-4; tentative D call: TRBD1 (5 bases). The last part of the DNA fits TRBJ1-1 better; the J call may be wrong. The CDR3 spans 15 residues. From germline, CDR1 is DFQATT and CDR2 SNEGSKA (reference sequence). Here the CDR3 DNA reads TGCAGTGCTAGCGGGGGACTCGGTGAGCACTCAAGAGCTTTCTTT. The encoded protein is CSASGGLGEHSRAFF.

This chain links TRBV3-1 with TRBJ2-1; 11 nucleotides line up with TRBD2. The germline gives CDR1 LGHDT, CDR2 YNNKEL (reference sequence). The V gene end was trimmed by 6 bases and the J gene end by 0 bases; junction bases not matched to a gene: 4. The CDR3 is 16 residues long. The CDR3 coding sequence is TGTGCCAGCAGACCTAGCGGGAGGCCCTCCTACAATGAGCAGTTCTTC. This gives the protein CASRPSGRPSYNEQFF.

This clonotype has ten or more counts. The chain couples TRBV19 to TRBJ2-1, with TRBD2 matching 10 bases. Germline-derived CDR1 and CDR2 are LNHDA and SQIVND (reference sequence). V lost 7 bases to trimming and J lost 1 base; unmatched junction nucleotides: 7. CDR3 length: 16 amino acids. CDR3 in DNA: TGTGCCAGTATGATCACGACTAGCGGGTCCTACAATGAGCAGTTCTTC. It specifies CASMITTSGSYNEQFF. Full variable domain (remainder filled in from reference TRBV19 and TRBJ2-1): DGGITQSPKYLFRKEGQNVTLSCEQNLNHDAMYWYRQDPGQGLRLIYYSQIVNDFQKGDIAEGYSVSREKKESFPLTVTSAQKNPTAFYLCASMITTSGSYNEQFFGPGTRLTVL.

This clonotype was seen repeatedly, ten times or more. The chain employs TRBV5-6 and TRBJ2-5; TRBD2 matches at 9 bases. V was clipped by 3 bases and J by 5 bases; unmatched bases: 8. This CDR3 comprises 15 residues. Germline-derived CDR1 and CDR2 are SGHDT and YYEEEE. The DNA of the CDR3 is TGTGCCAGCAGCTCTAGCGGGGCGGCCCGGGAGACCCAGTACTTC. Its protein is CASSSSGAARETQYF.

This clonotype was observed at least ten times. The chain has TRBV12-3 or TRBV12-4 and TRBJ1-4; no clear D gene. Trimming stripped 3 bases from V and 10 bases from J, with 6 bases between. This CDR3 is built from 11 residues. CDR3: CASSLKGKLFF. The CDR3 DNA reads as TGTGCCAGCAGTTTGAAGGGAAAACTGTTTTTT.

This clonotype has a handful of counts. The CDR3 sequence is CASSTDLERIQYF. The CDR3 nucleotides are TGTGCCAGCTCTACTGACTTGGAAAGGATTCAGTACTTC. This chain uses TRBV18 with TRBJ2-4; no clear D. CDR1 KGHSH and CDR2 LQKENI come from the germline V gene. This CDR3 spans 13 amino acids. V shed 6 bases and J shed 10 bases, with 16 bases lying between them.

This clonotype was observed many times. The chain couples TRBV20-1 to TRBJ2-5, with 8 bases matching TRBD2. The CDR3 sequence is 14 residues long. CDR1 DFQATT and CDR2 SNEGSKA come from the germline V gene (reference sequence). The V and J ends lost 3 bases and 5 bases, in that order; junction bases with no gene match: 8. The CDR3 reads CSASPFSSGETQYF. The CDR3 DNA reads TGCAGTGCTAGTCCCTTCTCTAGCGGGGAGACCCAGTACTTC.

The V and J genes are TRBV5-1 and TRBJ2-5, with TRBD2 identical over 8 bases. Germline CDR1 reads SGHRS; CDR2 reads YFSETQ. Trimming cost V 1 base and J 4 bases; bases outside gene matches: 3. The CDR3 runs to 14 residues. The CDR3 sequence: CASSLTGRGETQYF. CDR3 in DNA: TGCGCCAGCAGCTTGACCGGGAGGGGAGAGACCCAGTACTTC.

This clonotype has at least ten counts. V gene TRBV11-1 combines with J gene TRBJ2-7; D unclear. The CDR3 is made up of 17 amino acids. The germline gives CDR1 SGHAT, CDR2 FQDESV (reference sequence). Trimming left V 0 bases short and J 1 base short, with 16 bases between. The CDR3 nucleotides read TGTGCCAGCAGCTTAGCGAGGTCGGTGGCAGGTTCCTACGAGCAGTACTTC. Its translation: CASSLARSVAGSYEQYF. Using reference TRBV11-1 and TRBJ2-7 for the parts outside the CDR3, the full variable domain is EAEVAQSPRYKITEKSQAVAFWCDPISGHATLYWYRQILGQGPELLVQFQDESVVDDSQLPKDRFSAERLKGVDSTLKIQPAELGDSAMYLCASSLARSVAGSYEQYFGPGTRLTVT.

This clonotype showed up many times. The CDR3 protein is CSASQGQGPYYGYTF. The CDR3 nucleotides are TGCAGTGCTAGTCAAGGACAGGGGCCCTACTATGGCTACACCTTC. V gene TRBV20-1 combines with J gene TRBJ1-2, with TRBD1 matching over 9 bases. V was clipped by 3 bases and J by 3 bases; unmatched bases: 8. The CDR3 consists of 15 residues. The V gene's germline CDR1 is DFQATT and CDR2 SNEGSKA (reference sequence).

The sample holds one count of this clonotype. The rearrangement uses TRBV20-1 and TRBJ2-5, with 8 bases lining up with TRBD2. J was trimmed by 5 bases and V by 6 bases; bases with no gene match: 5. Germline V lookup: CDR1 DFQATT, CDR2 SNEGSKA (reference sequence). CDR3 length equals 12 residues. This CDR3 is CSAGGEGETQYF. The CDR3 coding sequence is TGCAGTGCCGGGGGGGAAGGGGAGACCCAGTACTTC.